This is a list of T cell receptor beta chains from one sample in a study of cytomegalovirus exposure and HLA in healthy donors. Repertoires were generated with immunoSEQ multiplex PCR, while TCRdb's copy carries only in-frame clones and drops some. Among 170,000 or so clones listed, approximately 86% were seen once. The sample was PBMCs. These receptor sequences come from a woman between 18 and 30 years old in good health and CMV-seronegative. The CDR3 runs from the conserved cysteine through the conserved F or W. Each record gives: J gene, D gene, clone size, V gene, CDR3 protein, CDR3 DNA. The D gene is left open where the match is weak. Only part of the rows carry a size: once, few, many, or a class if the clone is expanded.

TRBJ1-5 NA NA TRBV19 CASSIPNQPQHF TGTGCCAGTAGTATCCCGAATCAGCCCCAGCATTTT
TRBJ2-7 NA NA TRBV5-6 CASSPYGLSYEQYF TGTGCCAGCAGCCCGTATGGGCTTTCCTACGAGCAGTACTTC
TRBJ1-5 TRBD1 NA TRBV29-1 CSVRQGEPQHF TGCAGCGTTCGACAGGGAGAGCCCCAGCATTTT
TRBJ1-1 NA NA TRBV6-5 CASSSYSAGFTEAFF TGTGCCAGCAGTTCCTACTCGGCAGGGTTCACTGAAGCTTTCTTT
TRBJ1-5 NA NA TRBV6-1 CASSGGGGNQPQHF TGTGCCAGCAGTGGAGGAGGGGGCAATCAGCCCCAGCATTTT
TRBJ2-7 NA NA TRBV5-4 CASSPRTAAGFYEQYF TGTGCCAGCAGCCCTCGGACAGCGGCCGGATTCTACGAGCAGTACTTC
TRBJ2-7 NA NA TRBV6-6 CATNRESEQYF TGTGCCACCAACAGGGAAAGCGAGCAGTACTTC
TRBJ1-1 NA NA TRBV5-1 CASSLAPIEVNTEAFF TGCGCCAGCAGCTTGGCCCCTATTGAGGTGAACACTGAAGCTTTCTTT
TRBJ2-5 NA NA TRBV30 CAWTRGGETQYF TGTGCCTGGACAAGGGGGGGAGAGACCCAGTACTTC
TRBJ1-3 TRBD1 NA TRBV28 CASSFLAAGGDRSGNTIYF TGTGCCAGCAGTTTTTTAGCGGCAGGGGGTGATCGGTCTGGAAACACCATATATTTT
TRBJ1-5 TRBD1 NA TRBV6-5 CASSSGQGGNQPQHF TGTGCCAGCAGTTCAGGACAGGGAGGGAATCAGCCCCAGCATTTT
TRBJ2-7 TRBD2 NA TRBV5-6 CASSSIAGPKAYEQYF TGTGCCAGCAGCTCAATAGCGGGGCCGAAGGCCTACGAGCAGTACTTC
TRBJ2-1 TRBD1 NA TRBV11-3 CASSLGWGDRGYEQFF TGTGCCAGCAGCTTAGGATGGGGGGACAGGGGATATGAGCAGTTCTTC
TRBJ2-7 TRBD2 NA TRBV27 CASRPSGRPHGGEQYF TGTGCCAGCAGACCTAGCGGGAGGCCCCATGGGGGCGAGCAGTACTTC
TRBJ2-7 TRBD1 NA TRBV7-9 CASSFGPTGGYEQYF TGTGCCAGCAGCTTCGGGCCGACAGGGGGCTACGAGCAGTACTTC
TRBJ2-1 NA NA TRBV30 CAWEKPGLRPVWAYNEQFF TGTGCCTGGGAGAAGCCGGGACTGAGGCCGGTCTGGGCCTACAATGAGCAGTTCTTC
TRBJ2-1 TRBD2 NA TRBV12-5 CASGLGREGGNEQFF TGTGCTAGTGGTTTGGGGCGGGAGGGGGGCAATGAGCAGTTCTTC
TRBJ1-2 NA NA TRBV20-1 CSASWGGGYTF TGCAGTGCTAGTTGGGGGGGTGGCTACACCTTC
TRBJ1-1 NA NA TRBV5-6 CASSLAVSGAPEAFF TGTGCCAGCAGCTTGGCGGTCTCAGGGGCCCCTGAAGCTTTCTTT
TRBJ1-1 NA NA TRBV7-9 CSSSFVGGNTEAFF TGTTCCAGCAGCTTCGTAGGGGGTAACACTGAAGCTTTCTTT
TRBJ2-7 TRBD2 NA TRBV5-1 CASWGGKGEQYF TGCGCTTCCTGGGGAGGGAAAGGCGAGCAGTACTTC
TRBJ2-7 TRBD1 NA TRBV6-5 CASSGQVRLNYEQYF TGTGCCAGCAGTGGACAGGTTAGGCTGAACTACGAGCAGTACTTC
TRBJ2-1 NA NA TRBV5-1 CASTYTGLANEQFF TGCGCCAGCACCTATACAGGTCTGGCCAATGAGCAGTTCTTC
TRBJ1-1 NA NA TRBV9 CASSSGGSTEAFF TGTGCCAGCAGCAGCGGGGGGAGTACTGAAGCTTTCTTT
TRBJ2-3 NA NA TRBV7-2 CASSFVTGGTDTQYF TGTGCCAGCAGCTTCGTTACGGGGGGCACAGATACGCAGTATTTT
TRBJ1-2 TRBD1 once TRBV9 CASSVEGQGQGGYGYTF TGTGCCAGCAGCGTAGAGGGGCAGGGACAGGGAGGCTATGGCTACACCTTC
TRBJ1-1 TRBD1 NA TRBV30 CAWSAQGSGTEAFF TGTGCCTGGAGTGCACAGGGGTCCGGCACTGAAGCTTTCTTT
TRBJ2-5 NA NA TRBV7-7 CASSRGQSSSQETQYF TGTGCCAGCAGCAGAGGACAGTCCTCGTCCCAAGAGACCCAGTACTTC
TRBJ2-7 NA NA TRBV23-1 CASSQSSTHEQYF TGCGCCAGCAGTCAATCTAGTACGCACGAGCAGTACTTC
TRBJ2-7 TRBD2 NA TRBV18 CASSPLGGADEQYF TGTGCCAGCTCACCACTGGGAGGGGCTGACGAGCAGTACTTC
TRBJ2-7 NA NA TRBV19 CASSDSPYEQYF TGTGCCAGTAGTGACAGCCCCTACGAGCAGTACTTC
TRBJ1-2 TRBD1 NA TRBV7-9 CASSVPGTGGTPSYGYTF TGTGCCAGCAGCGTCCCAGGGACAGGGGGCACCCCTAGCTATGGCTACACCTTC
TRBJ2-7 NA NA TRBV28 CASSPPPGGQSYEQYF TGTGCCAGCAGTCCGCCCCCCGGCGGACAGTCCTACGAGCAGTACTTC
TRBJ1-2 TRBD1 once TRBV14 CASSSSQGAIYGYTF TGTGCCAGCAGCTCCTCTCAGGGGGCGATTTATGGCTACACCTTC
TRBJ2-2 TRBD2 NA TRBV5-1 CASSPTAGAAGELFF TGCGCCAGCAGCCCGACAGCGGGAGCGGCCGGGGAGCTGTTTTTT
TRBJ2-1 TRBD2 NA TRBV15 CATRDRLAGGHEQFF TGTGCCACCAGAGACCGACTAGCGGGAGGCCATGAGCAGTTCTTC
TRBJ1-5 NA NA TRBV10-3 CAIGPGVSNQPQHF TGTGCCATCGGGCCCGGGGTTAGCAATCAGCCCCAGCATTTT
TRBJ2-7 NA once TRBV6-6 CASSYPIRGTYEQYF TGTGCCAGCAGTTACCCCATCCGGGGGACCTACGAGCAGTACTTC
TRBJ2-6 NA NA TRBV7-9 CASTPGGSSGANVLTF TGTGCCAGCACCCCGGGGGGCAGCTCTGGGGCCAACGTCCTGACTTTC
TRBJ1-1 NA NA TRBV18 CASSPREQGEAFF TGTGCCAGCTCACCCCGGGAGCAGGGCGAAGCTTTCTTT
TRBJ2-5 TRBD1 NA TRBV5-4 CASSPAWGTGEKGETQYF TGTGCCAGCAGCCCCGCCTGGGGGACAGGGGAAAAAGGAGAGACCCAGTACTTC
TRBJ2-3 NA once TRBV12-5 CASGSGGVDTQYF TGTGCTAGTGGTTCTGGAGGGGTAGATACGCAGTATTTT
TRBJ1-5 NA NA TRBV7-6 CASSNNPGNQPQHF TGTGCCAGCAGCAATAACCCAGGGAATCAGCCCCAGCATTTT
TRBJ2-3 NA NA TRBV5-1 CASSSTGDSSTDTQYF TGCGCCAGCAGCAGTACAGGGGACTCTAGCACAGATACGCAGTATTTT
TRBJ2-4 TRBD1 NA TRBV5-1 CASSRDRDYDIQYF TGCGCCAGCAGCCGGGACAGGGATTATGACATTCAGTACTTC